The rows below give T cell receptor beta chains drawn from one sample of a study of beta chain features in type 1 diabetes. The assay was immunoSEQ multiplex PCR, and TCRdb's table has in-frame clones only and misses some. The profile shows 150,000 to 200,000 clones, almost 65% of them singletons. The sequenced sample consisted of naive CD4+ T cells from blood. The receptors originated from a man aged 25-45 years with type 1 diabetes. CDR3s include the opening cysteine and the closing phenylalanine or tryptophan. D genes are given only for firm matches. Rows may omit the clone size; those that give it use once, few, many or a size class.

J gene | V gene | clone size | D gene | CDR3 protein | CDR3 DNA
TRBJ2-3 | TRBV4-3 | few | - | CASSSGQNTDTQYF | TGCGCCAGCAGCTCCGGACAGAACACAGATACGCAGTATTTT
TRBJ2-3 | TRBV9 | - | - | CASSPTVADTQYF | TGTGCCAGCAGCCCTACGGTGGCAGATACGCAGTATTTT
TRBJ2-1 | TRBV4-3 | - | - | CASSSWGNEQFF | TGCGCCAGCAGCAGCTGGGGCAATGAGCAGTTCTTC
TRBJ2-5 | TRBV9 | - | - | CASGWNGETQYF | TGTGCCAGCGGTTGGAATGGGGAGACCCAGTACTTC
TRBJ1-1 | TRBV30 | - | - | CAWGRMTEAFF | TGTGCCTGGGGAAGAATGACTGAAGCTTTCTTT
TRBJ2-7 | TRBV30 | - | - | CAWSVTGSYEQYF | TGTGCCTGGAGTGTGACAGGTTCCTACGAGCAGTACTTC
TRBJ2-3 | TRBV20-1 | - | - | CSASPRDTQYF | TGCAGTGCTAGCCCCAGGGATACGCAGTATTTT
TRBJ2-7 | TRBV25-1 | - | - | CASSRTAYEQYF | TGTGCCAGCAGTCGGACAGCCTACGAGCAGTACTTC
TRBJ2-7 | TRBV7-2 | few | TRBD2 | CASSPHSGTSDSEQYF | TGTGCCAGCAGCCCCCACTCCGGGACTAGCGATTCCGAGCAGTACTTC
TRBJ1-6 | TRBV7-6 | few | - | CASSLEGQGNPFAHSPLHF | TGTGCCAGCAGCTTAGAGGGGCAGGGTAACCCCTTTGCTCATTCACCCCTCCACTTT
TRBJ1-2 | TRBV4-3 | once | - | CASSQERDYGYTF | TGCGCCAGCAGCCAAGAACGGGACTATGGCTACACCTTC
TRBJ1-1 | TRBV29-1 | - | TRBD1 | CSVPTGANTEAFF | TGCAGCGTTCCGACAGGGGCTAACACTGAAGCTTTCTTT
TRBJ2-3 | TRBV19 | - | - | CASRDSGTDTQYF | TGTGCCAGCAGAGACTCGGGCACAGATACGCAGTATTTT
TRBJ1-1 | TRBV29-1 | - | TRBD1 | CSATGYTEAFF | TGCAGCGCGACAGGGTACACTGAAGCTTTCTTT
TRBJ2-6 | TRBV7-9 | - | - | CASSLGHSGANVLTF | TGTGCCAGCAGCCTAGGACACTCTGGGGCCAACGTCCTGACTTTC
TRBJ2-3 | TRBV5-4 | few | - | CASSLAEFSSSTDTQYF | TGTGCCAGCAGCTTGGCCGAGTTCTCGTCTAGCACAGATACGCAGTATTTT
TRBJ2-3 | TRBV11-2 | few | - | CASSHRTFNTDTQYF | TGTGCCAGCAGTCATCGGACATTTAACACAGATACGCAGTATTTT
TRBJ2-3 | TRBV30 | - | TRBD2 | CAWSVPLAGVDTQYF | TGTGCCTGGAGTGTACCACTAGCGGGGGTAGATACGCAGTATTTT